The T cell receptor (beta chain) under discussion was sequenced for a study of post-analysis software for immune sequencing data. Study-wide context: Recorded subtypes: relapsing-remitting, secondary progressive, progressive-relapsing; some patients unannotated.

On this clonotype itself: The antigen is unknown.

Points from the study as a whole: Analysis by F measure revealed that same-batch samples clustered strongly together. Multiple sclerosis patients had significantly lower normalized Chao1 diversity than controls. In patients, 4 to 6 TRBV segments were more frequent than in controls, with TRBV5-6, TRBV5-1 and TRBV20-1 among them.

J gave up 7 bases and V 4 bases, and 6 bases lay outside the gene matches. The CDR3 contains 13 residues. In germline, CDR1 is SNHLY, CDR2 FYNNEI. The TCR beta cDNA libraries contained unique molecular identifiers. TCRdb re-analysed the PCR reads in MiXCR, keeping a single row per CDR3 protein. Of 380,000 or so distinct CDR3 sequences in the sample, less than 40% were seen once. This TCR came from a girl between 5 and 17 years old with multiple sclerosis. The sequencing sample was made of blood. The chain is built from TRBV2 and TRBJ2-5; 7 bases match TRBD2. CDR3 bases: TGTGCCAGCAGTGGCCCGGGAGGAGGGACCCAGTACTTC. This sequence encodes CASSGPGGGTQYF.